This TCR beta chain derives from a study of tumor-infiltrating lymphocytes in primary liver carcinoma. The overall study: The patient population consisted of men and women between 30 and 69 years of age. The study obtained roughly 3.5 to 7.13 million productive TCRbeta reads per sample, similar across tissue types. General study results and limits: The study found a significantly higher top-250-clone fraction in tumors than in blood (p = 0.039).

Total RNA amounting to roughly 480 ng was the source from which TCR beta cDNA was made with a constant-region primer. Amplification in three nested multiplex PCR rounds with slightly modified ARM-PCR gave rise to TCR beta libraries. TRBV1-TRBV30 forward primers and a C-beta reverse primer were used in the first two PCR rounds, which each ran for nine to ten cycles. TCRdb independently ran MiXCR on the multiplex PCR reads; one entry per CDR3 protein. The data contain fewer than 250,000 distinct CDR3 sequences, almost 65% of them singletons. Per the germline V gene, CDR1 is GTSNPN and CDR2 is SVGIG (reference sequence). CDR3 size: 14 residues. The V gene lost 3 bases and the J gene lost 7 bases, with 19 bases spanning the gap. RNA was extracted from whole blood without cell sorting, alongside germline DNA. Chronic HBV infection, which was untreated, was present in the patients. This clonotype was seen ten or more times. What it recognizes is unknown.

The sequence was collected from a woman aged 60-70 years with primary liver carcinoma and hepatitis B virus infection. This rearrangement joins TRBV30 to TRBJ2-7, with D maybe TRBD2 (6 bases). Sequenced sample: peripheral blood. The CDR3 region is CAWSGGAGSEEQYF. CDR3 in DNA: TGTGCCTGGAGCGGCGGGGCCGGGAGCGAAGAGCAGTACTTC.